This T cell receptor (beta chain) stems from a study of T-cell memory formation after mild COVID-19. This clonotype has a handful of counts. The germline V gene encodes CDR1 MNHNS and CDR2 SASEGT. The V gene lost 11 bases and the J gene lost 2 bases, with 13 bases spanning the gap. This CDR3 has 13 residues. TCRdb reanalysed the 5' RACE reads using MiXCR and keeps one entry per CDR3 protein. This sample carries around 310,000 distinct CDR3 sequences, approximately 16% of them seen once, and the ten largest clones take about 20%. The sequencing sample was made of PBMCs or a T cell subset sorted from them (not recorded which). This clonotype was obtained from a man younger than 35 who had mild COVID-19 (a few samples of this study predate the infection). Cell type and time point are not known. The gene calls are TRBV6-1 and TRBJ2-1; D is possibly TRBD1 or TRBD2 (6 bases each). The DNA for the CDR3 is TGTGCCGGAAGGGGGGCCGCCTACAATGAGCAGTTCTTC. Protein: CAGRGAAYNEQFF.